This passage covers 27 T cell receptor beta chains from one sample sequenced in a study of blood T cell repertoires in COVID-19. Repertoires were generated with immunoSEQ multiplex PCR, while TCRdb's copy carries only in-frame clones and drops some. The sample has roughly 370,000 clones, approximately 87% seen once; the top ten hold roughly a tenth. Input material: PBMCs or T cells enriched from blood (not recorded which). These receptors all come from a woman aged 50 to 60 who had recovered from COVID-19.

This clone was observed a handful of times. V and J are TRBV27 and TRBJ1-5; weak D call: TRBD1 (6 bases). Deletions cut 4 bases from V and 0 bases from J, with 16 bases between. This CDR3 is 17 amino acids long. Looked up from germline, CDR1 is MNHEY and CDR2 is SMNVEV (reference sequence). The CDR3 DNA reads TGTGCCAGCAGTTCGCGGGCAACAGGGAATAGCAATCAGCCCCAGCATTTT. Amino acids: CASSSRATGNSNQPQHF.

The V and J genes are TRBV18 and TRBJ2-6; D is perhaps TRBD1 (6 bases). The CDR3 contains 15 residues. The V end was cut by 2 bases, the J end by 2 bases, with 7 bases between. Germline values: CDR1 KGHSH, CDR2 LQKENI. CDR3 sequence (DNA): TGTGCCAGCTCACCATCAGGGGCTGGGGCCAACGTCCTGACTTTC. Amino acid sequence: CASSPSGAGANVLTF.

This sequence joins TRBV9 and TRBJ2-7; D remains unclear. The CDR3 contains 13 residues. The V gene's germline CDR1 is SGDLS and CDR2 YYNGEE. The ends were cut back, 0 bases at V and 9 bases at J, with 13 bases in the middle. CDR3 sequence (DNA): TGTGCCAGCAGCGTAGTACCTGGTAACGGGCAGTACTTC. Its protein is CASSVVPGNGQYF.

In DNA form, the CDR3 reads TGCGCCAGCAGCCAACCCAGAGGGAGACAGGGTGAAAAACTGTTTTTT. This translates into CASSQPRGRQGEKLFF. This chain links TRBV4-1 with TRBJ1-4, with 7 bases matching TRBD1. The V gene end was trimmed by 2 bases and the J gene end by 7 bases; junction bases not matched to a gene: 10. From germline, CDR1 is MGHRA and CDR2 YSYEKL. CDR3 length equals 16 residues.

This clone was observed a single time. This rearrangement joins TRBV9 to TRBJ1-5; no firm D call. Germline CDR1 is SGDLS and CDR2 is YYNGEE. The CDR3 contains 13 residues. V lost 0 bases to trimming and J lost 2 bases, with 3 bases between them. CDR3 region: CASSVAGNQPQHF. DNA of the CDR3: TGTGCCAGCAGCGTAGCAGGCAATCAGCCCCAGCATTTT.

The chain combines TRBV25-1 with TRBJ2-7; 10 nucleotides align to TRBD1. The CDR3 totals 15 residues. The junction had 11 bases not matched to a gene; V was cut back by 7 bases and J by 5 bases. The germline CDR1 and CDR2 sequences are MGHDK and SYGVNS. The CDR3 bases are TGTGCCAGCACCCAGACCGGGACAGGGGTCCACGAGCAGTACTTC. Amino acids: CASTQTGTGVHEQYF.

V is TRBV12-3 or TRBV12-4 and J is TRBJ1-5; D gene uncertain. This CDR3 spans 12 amino acids. Trimming shortened V by 7 bases and J by 7 bases, and 11 bases separated the two germline ends. CDR3: CASTQTGQPQHF. CDR3 sequence (DNA): TGTGCCAGCACCCAGACTGGGCAGCCCCAGCATTTT.

The V and J genes are TRBV6-2 or TRBV6-3 and TRBJ1-1; D uncertain. The CDR3 has 13 residues. V was cut by 2 bases and J by 2 bases, with 6 bases left in between. Germline assignment: CDR1 MNHEY and CDR2 SVGEGT. The CDR3 loop is CASSYPLNTEAFF. In DNA, the CDR3 is TGTGCCAGCAGTTACCCCCTAAACACTGAAGCTTTCTTT.

The chain employs TRBV3-1 (or the pseudogene TRBV3-2) and TRBJ2-1; D is possibly TRBD2 (7 bases). This CDR3 is built from 17 residues. Germline V gene lookup returns CDR1 LGHDT and CDR2 YNNKEL (reference sequence). Trimming left V 1 base short and J 6 bases short, with 19 bases between. The CDR3 loop is CASSQGPWRGQVNEQFF. For the CDR3, the DNA is TGTGCCAGCAGCCAAGGACCTTGGCGGGGGCAGGTCAATGAGCAGTTCTTC.

The chain uses TRBV19 and TRBJ1-5; 9 bases are a match to TRBD1. The CDR3 is made up of 17 amino acids. V lost 6 bases to trimming and J lost 0 bases; unmatched junction nucleotides: 9. The germline gives CDR1 LNHDA, CDR2 SQIVND (reference sequence). In nucleotides, the CDR3 is TGTGCCAGTAGCCTCCGGACAGGGGCGGATAGCAATCAGCCCCAGCATTTT. Its protein product is CASSLRTGADSNQPQHF. The full variable domain, rest sourced from reference TRBV19 and TRBJ1-5, is DGGITQSPKYLFRKEGQNVTLSCEQNLNHDAMYWYRQDPGQGLRLIYYSQIVNDFQKGDIAEGYSVSREKKESFPLTVTSAQKNPTAFYLCASSLRTGADSNQPQHFGDGTRLSIL.

This clone was seen just once. This chain connects TRBV2 to TRBJ2-2; 7 bases match TRBD1. Germline V gives CDR1 SNHLY, CDR2 FYNNEI. Trimming took 4 bases from V and 0 from J; bases not matched to a gene: 5. The CDR3 has 16 amino acids. The CDR3 DNA sequence: TGTGCCAGCAGTGGGCCCGGGACAGCGAACACCGGGGAGCTGTTTTTT. As protein: CASSGPGTANTGELFF.

This sequence joins TRBV15 and TRBJ2-5; TRBD1 matches 7 bases. After removal of 0 bases from V and 3 bases from J, the junction contained 7 bases not matched to a gene. The CDR3 is 16 amino acids. CDR1 is LNHNV and CDR2 is YYDKDF in the germline V gene (reference sequence). The CDR3 sequence is CATSRDPTGTEETQYF. Here the CDR3 DNA reads TGTGCCACCAGCAGAGATCCCACCGGGACAGAAGAGACCCAGTACTTC.

The rearrangement uses TRBV5-1 and TRBJ1-1, with D possibly being TRBD1 (6 bases). CDR1 and CDR2 (germline): SGHRS, YFSETQ. This CDR3 spans 12 amino acids. Trimming stripped 4 bases from V and 7 bases from J, with 11 bases between. CDR3 amino acids: CASSRLDSEAFF. For the CDR3, the DNA is TGCGCCAGCAGCCGACTGGACAGTGAAGCTTTCTTT. Combining the CDR3 with reference TRBV5-1 and TRBJ1-1 gives the whole variable domain KAGVTQTPRYLIKTRGQQVTLSCSPISGHRSVSWYQQTPGQGLQFLFEYFSETQRNKGNFPGRFSGRQFSNSRSEMNVSTLELGDSALYLCASSRLDSEAFFGQGTRLTVV.

The chain combines TRBV19 with TRBJ1-5; D gene ambiguous. V lost 5 bases to trimming and J lost 7 bases, with 12 bases between them. The CDR3 length is 13 residues. From germline, CDR1 is LNHDA and CDR2 SQIVND (reference sequence). The chain's CDR3 is CASSPSGWQPQHF. The CDR3 nucleotides are TGTGCCAGTAGTCCTTCGGGTTGGCAGCCCCAGCATTTT.

The chain links TRBV29-1 to TRBJ1-5, with 8 bases matching TRBD1. Per germline, CDR1 SQVTM and CDR2 ANQGSEA. V trimming: 7 bases; J trimming: 6 bases; junction bases outside the gene matches: 5. This CDR3 has 12 residues. The CDR3 DNA follows: TGCAGCGCCGGACAGGGTGGTCAGCCCCAGCATTTT. It codes for CSAGQGGQPQHF. Complete variable domain (other parts from reference TRBV29-1 and TRBJ1-5): SAVISQKPSRDICQRGTSLTIQCQVDSQVTMMFWYRQQPGQSLTLIATANQGSEATYESGFVIDKFPISRPNLTFSTLTVSNMSPEDSSIYLCSAGQGGQPQHFGDGTRLSIL.

V and J are TRBV5-1 and TRBJ1-6; D unclear. CDR1 and CDR2 (germline): SGHRS, YFSETQ. The CDR3 has 16 amino acids. Trimming removed 0 bases at V and 9 bases at J, with 16 bases between. CDR3 DNA sequence: TGCGCCAGCAGCTTGGCGGGGATGAGTGCAACTTCACCCCTCCACTTT. Amino acid sequence: CASSLAGMSATSPLHF.

The gene calls are TRBV7-2 and TRBJ1-5; 8 bases map to TRBD1. V shed 2 bases, J shed 6 bases, and the junction held 12 bases outside the gene matches. CDR1 is SGHTA, CDR2 FQGNSA, per germline. The CDR3 runs to 17 residues. CDR3 DNA: TGTGCCAGCAGCTTAAGGAGGGCAGGGGGCTTTAGTCAGCCCCAGCATTTT. Translating it yields CASSLRRAGGFSQPQHF.

The rearrangement joins TRBV4-2 to TRBJ1-4, with D unclear. This CDR3 spans 20 amino acids. V lost 3 bases and J 10 bases, leaving 33 bases between the germline ends. Germline loops: CDR1 LGHNA, CDR2 YNFKEQ. The CDR3 DNA sequence: TGTGCCAGCAGCCATCGCACTCGCGGGGAGCAGGCCCTAGTCCGATCAAAACTGTTTTTT. Translated, it gives CASSHRTRGEQALVRSKLFF.

This chain connects TRBV29-1 to TRBJ2-7; D is ambiguous. This CDR3 contains 14 residues. Germline CDR1 is SQVTM and CDR2 is ANQGSEA. The V gene lost 6 bases and the J gene lost 1 base, with 16 bases spanning the gap. CDR3 nucleotide sequence: TGCAGCGTCGGAGACCGCGGTGGGTCCTACGAGCAGTACTTC. Its translation is CSVGDRGGSYEQYF.

The chain joins TRBV28 to TRBJ2-6, with D possibly matching TRBD1 (6 bases). CDR1 is MDHEN and CDR2 is SYDVKM in the germline V gene. The CDR3 contains 16 residues. V lost 2 bases and J lost 6, with 14 bases in between. CDR3 coding DNA: TGTGCCAGCAGTTTAAGACAGGAGTGGATGGCCAACGTCCTGACTTTC. Protein product: CASSLRQEWMANVLTF.

V is TRBV2 and J is TRBJ1-1; D perhaps matches TRBD1 (5 bases). Per the germline V gene, CDR1 is SNHLY and CDR2 is FYNNEI. The ends were cut back, 8 bases at V and 1 base at J, with 11 bases in the middle. The CDR3 loop spans 13 amino acids. CDR3 in amino acids: CASSRQSNTEAFF. The CDR3 nucleotides read TGTGCCAGCTCCCGACAGTCGAACACTGAAGCTTTCTTT.

V gene TRBV30 combines with J gene TRBJ2-3, with D perhaps matching TRBD2 (5 bases). This CDR3 has 16 amino acids. The V gene's germline CDR1 is GTSNPN and CDR2 SVGIG (reference sequence). V was pared by 7 bases and J by 5 bases, with 25 bases between. The CDR3 protein is CAYRETTRLTRDTQYF. The CDR3 bases are TGTGCCTACCGTGAGACAACCCGACTCACTAGAGATACGCAGTATTTT.

This rearrangement joins TRBV7-8 to TRBJ2-1, with 13 positions matching TRBD2. Germline-derived CDR1 and CDR2 are SGHVS and FQNEAQ. J gave up 7 bases and V 2 bases, and 8 bases lay outside the gene matches. CDR3 size: 17 residues. DNA of the CDR3: TGTGCCAGCAGCTTAACAGAACTAGCGGGGGGGCAAAATGAGCAGTTCTTC. Its protein product is CASSLTELAGGQNEQFF.

The V and J genes are TRBV9 and TRBJ1-1, with D maybe TRBD1 (6 bases). Germline V gives CDR1 SGDLS, CDR2 YYNGEE. V shed 0 bases and J shed 5 bases, with 8 bases lying between them. CDR3 length: 13 residues. CDR3 sequence reads: CASSVEDRTEAFF. The CDR3 bases are TGTGCCAGCAGCGTAGAAGACAGGACTGAAGCTTTCTTT.

The chain links TRBV7-2 to TRBJ1-2, with 9 positions matching TRBD1. V was clipped by 5 bases and J by 4 bases; unmatched bases: 11. The CDR3 sequence is 16 residues long. Germline CDR1 is SGHTA and CDR2 is FQGNSA. The CDR3 protein is CASSPGPGTGPYGYTF. CDR3 DNA: TGTGCCAGCAGCCCCGGTCCCGGGACAGGGCCCTATGGCTACACCTTC.

The chain is built from TRBV4-2 and TRBJ2-7, with 10 bases aligning to TRBD2. Germline loops: CDR1 LGHNA, CDR2 YNFKEQ. This CDR3 is 16 amino acids long. V was clipped by 4 bases and J by 6 bases; unmatched bases: 12. The CDR3 DNA follows: TGTGCCAGCAGCCCCTCAGCGGGGGGGCTAGTCGGCGAGCAGTACTTC. It encodes CASSPSAGGLVGEQYF.

J is TRBJ1-1 and V is TRBV2, with D unclear. The CDR3 is 13 residues long. V was shortened by 7 bases and J by 7 bases, with 16 bases between the two germline ends. Per the germline V gene, CDR1 is SNHLY and CDR2 is FYNNEI. CDR3 DNA: TGTGCCAGCATCGCTGGTGAGGTGGATGAAGCTTTCTTT. The encoded protein is CASIAGEVDEAFF.